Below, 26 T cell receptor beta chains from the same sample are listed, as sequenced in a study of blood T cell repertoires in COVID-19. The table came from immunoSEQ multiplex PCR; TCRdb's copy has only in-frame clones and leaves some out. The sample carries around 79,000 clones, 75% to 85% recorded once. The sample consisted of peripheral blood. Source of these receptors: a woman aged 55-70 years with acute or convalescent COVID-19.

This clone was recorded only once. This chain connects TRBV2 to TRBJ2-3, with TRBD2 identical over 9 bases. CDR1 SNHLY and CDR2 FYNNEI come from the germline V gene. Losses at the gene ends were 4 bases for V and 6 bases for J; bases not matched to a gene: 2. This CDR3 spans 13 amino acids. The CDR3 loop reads CASSGTSDDTQYF. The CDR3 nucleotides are TGTGCCAGCAGTGGGACTAGCGACGATACGCAGTATTTT.

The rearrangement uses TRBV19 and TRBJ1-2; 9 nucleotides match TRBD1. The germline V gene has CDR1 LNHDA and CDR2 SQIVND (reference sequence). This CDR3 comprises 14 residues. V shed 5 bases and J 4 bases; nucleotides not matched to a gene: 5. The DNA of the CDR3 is TGTGCCAGTAGTCGGACAGGGGTCATCTATGGCTACACCTTC. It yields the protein CASSRTGVIYGYTF.

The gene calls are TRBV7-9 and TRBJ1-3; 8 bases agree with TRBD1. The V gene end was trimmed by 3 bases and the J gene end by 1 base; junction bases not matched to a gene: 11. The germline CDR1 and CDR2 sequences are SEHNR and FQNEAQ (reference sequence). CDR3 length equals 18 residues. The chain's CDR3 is CASSLQGQGGRSGNTIYF. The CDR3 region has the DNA TGTGCCAGCAGCTTGCAAGGACAGGGAGGAAGGTCTGGAAACACCATATATTTT.

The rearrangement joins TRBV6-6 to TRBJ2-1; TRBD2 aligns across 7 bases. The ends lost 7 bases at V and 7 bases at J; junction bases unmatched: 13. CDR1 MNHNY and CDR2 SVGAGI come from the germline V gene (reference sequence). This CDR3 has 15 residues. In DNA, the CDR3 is TGTGCCAGCACCTCCCCCGGGGGGTATACGAATGAGCAGTTCTTC. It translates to CASTSPGGYTNEQFF.

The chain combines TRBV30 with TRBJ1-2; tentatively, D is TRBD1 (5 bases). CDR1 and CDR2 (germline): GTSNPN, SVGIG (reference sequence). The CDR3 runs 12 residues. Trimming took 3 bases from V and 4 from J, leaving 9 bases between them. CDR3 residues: CAWRLGGYGYTF. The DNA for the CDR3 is TGTGCCTGGAGACTCGGGGGCTATGGCTACACCTTC.

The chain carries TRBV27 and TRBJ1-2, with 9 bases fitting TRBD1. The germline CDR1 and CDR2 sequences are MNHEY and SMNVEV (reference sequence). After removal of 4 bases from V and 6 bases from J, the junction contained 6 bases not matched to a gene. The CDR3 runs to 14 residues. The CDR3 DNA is TGTGCCAGCAGTTCAGGACAGGGGTTAGATGGCTACACCTTC. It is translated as CASSSGQGLDGYTF.

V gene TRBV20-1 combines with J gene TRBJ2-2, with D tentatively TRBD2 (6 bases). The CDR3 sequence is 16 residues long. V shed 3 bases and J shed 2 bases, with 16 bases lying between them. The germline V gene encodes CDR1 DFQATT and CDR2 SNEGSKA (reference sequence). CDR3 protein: CSASGAGTPNTGELFF. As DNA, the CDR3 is TGCAGTGCTAGTGGCGCGGGAACTCCTAACACCGGGGAGCTGTTTTTT.

The CDR3 DNA reads TGTGCCAGCAGTGAAGGGGGACTGGGGGGATTCTTC. This encodes CASSEGGLGGFF. The chain employs TRBV2 and TRBJ2-1; TRBD2 might be the D (6 bases). From germline, CDR1 is SNHLY and CDR2 FYNNEI. Trimming pared 1 base from V and 16 bases from J, leaving 14 bases between. This CDR3 contains 12 residues.

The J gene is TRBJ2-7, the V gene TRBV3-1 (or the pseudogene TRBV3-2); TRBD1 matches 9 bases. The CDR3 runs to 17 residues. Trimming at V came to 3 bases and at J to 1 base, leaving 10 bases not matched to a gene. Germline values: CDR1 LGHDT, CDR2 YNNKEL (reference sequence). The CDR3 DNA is TGTGCCAGCAGCCAGGCGGGACAGGGCTTGAGGTCCTACGAGCAGTACTTC. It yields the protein CASSQAGQGLRSYEQYF.

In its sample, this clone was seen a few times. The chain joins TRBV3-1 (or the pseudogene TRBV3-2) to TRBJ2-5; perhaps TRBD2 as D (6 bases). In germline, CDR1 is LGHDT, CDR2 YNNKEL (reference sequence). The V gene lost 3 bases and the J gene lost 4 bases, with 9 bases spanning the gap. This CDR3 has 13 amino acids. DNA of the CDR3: TGTGCCAGCAGCCAGGGGACTTCAGAGACCCAGTACTTC. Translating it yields CASSQGTSETQYF.

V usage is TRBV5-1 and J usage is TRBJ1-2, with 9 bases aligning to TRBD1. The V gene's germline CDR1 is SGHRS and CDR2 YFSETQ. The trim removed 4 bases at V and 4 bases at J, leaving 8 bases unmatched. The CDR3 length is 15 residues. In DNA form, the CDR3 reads TGCGCCAGCAGCGTCGGGGGACAGGGTTTCTATGGCTACACCTTC. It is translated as CASSVGGQGFYGYTF.

CDR3 in DNA: TGTGCCAGCTCACCACTCCCGGGGAGGAGATCTGGAAACACCATATATTTT. Its translation: CASSPLPGRRSGNTIYF. The J gene is TRBJ1-3, the V gene TRBV18; unclear D gene. CDR1 KGHSH and CDR2 LQKENI come from the germline V gene. The CDR3 spans 17 residues. Trimming took 1 base from V and 1 from J, leaving 14 bases between them.

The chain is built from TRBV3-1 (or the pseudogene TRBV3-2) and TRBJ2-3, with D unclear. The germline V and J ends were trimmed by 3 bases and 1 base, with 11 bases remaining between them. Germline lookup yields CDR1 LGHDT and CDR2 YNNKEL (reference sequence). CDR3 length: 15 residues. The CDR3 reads CASSHGRGRTDTQYF. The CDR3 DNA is TGTGCCAGCAGCCACGGTAGAGGCCGCACAGATACGCAGTATTTT.

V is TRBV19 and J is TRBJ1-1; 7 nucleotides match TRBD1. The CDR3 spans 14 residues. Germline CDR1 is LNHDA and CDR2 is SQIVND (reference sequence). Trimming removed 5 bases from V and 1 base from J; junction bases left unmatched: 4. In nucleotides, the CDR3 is TGTGCCAGTAGTTCGACAGGGCGGAACACTGAAGCTTTCTTT. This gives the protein CASSSTGRNTEAFF.

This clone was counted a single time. CDR3 in DNA: TGTGCCAGCAGAGCCCCGACAGTTAACTATGGCTACACCTTC. Its protein product is CASRAPTVNYGYTF. The rearrangement uses TRBV6-5 and TRBJ1-2; weak D call: TRBD1 (5 bases). Germline V gene lookup returns CDR1 MNHEY and CDR2 SVGAGI. Trimming took off 6 bases at V and 1 base at J, with 12 bases between the two ends. The CDR3 spans 14 residues.

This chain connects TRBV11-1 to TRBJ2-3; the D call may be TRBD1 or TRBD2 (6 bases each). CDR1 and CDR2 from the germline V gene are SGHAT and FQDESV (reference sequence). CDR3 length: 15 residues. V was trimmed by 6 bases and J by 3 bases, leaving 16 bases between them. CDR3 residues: CASRLQGGATDTQYF. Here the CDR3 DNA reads TGTGCCAGCAGATTACAGGGAGGAGCGACAGATACGCAGTATTTT.

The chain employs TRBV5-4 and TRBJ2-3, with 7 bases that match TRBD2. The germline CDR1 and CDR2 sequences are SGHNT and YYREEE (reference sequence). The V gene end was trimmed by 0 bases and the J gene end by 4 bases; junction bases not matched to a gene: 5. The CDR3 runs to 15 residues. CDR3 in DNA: TGTGCCAGCAGCTTGGAGGCGGGGGAGGCAGATACGCAGTATTTT. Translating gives CASSLEAGEADTQYF.

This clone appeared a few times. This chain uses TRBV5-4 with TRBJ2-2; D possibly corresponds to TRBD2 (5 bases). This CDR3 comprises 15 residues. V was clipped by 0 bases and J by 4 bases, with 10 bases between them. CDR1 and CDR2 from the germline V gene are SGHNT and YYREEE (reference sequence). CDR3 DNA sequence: TGTGCCAGCAGCTTGGCCCCCCGGGGCACCGGGGAGCTGTTTTTT. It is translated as CASSLAPRGTGELFF.

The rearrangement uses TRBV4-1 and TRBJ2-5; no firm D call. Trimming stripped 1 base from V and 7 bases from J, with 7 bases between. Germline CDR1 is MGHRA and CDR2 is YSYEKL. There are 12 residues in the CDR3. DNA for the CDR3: TGCGCCAGCAGCCAAGTATCCGGGACCCAGTACTTC. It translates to CASSQVSGTQYF.

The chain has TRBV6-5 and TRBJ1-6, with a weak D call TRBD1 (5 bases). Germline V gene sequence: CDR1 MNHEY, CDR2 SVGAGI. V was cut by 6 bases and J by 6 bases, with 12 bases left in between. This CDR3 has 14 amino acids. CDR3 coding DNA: TGTGCCAGCAGAAGGGGAAGTGGTAATTCACCCCTCCACTTT. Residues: CASRRGSGNSPLHF.

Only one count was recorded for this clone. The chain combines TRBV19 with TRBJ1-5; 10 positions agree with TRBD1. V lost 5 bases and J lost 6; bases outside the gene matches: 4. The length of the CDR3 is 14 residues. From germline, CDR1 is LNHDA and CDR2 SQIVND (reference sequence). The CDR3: CASSDRGQVQPQHF. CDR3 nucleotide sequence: TGTGCCAGTAGTGACAGGGGGCAGGTTCAGCCCCAGCATTTT.

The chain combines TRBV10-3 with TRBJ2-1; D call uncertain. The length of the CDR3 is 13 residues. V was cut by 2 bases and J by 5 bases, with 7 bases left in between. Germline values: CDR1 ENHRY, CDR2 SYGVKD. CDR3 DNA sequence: TGTGCCATCAGTGAGGAGCTAAACAATGAGCAGTTCTTC. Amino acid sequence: CAISEELNNEQFF.

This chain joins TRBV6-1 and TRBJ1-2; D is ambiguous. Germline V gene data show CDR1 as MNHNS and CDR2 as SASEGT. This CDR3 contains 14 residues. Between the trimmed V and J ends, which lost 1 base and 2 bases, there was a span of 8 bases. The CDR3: CASSEGSGNYGYTF. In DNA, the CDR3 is TGTGCCAGCAGTGAAGGATCGGGGAACTATGGCTACACCTTC.

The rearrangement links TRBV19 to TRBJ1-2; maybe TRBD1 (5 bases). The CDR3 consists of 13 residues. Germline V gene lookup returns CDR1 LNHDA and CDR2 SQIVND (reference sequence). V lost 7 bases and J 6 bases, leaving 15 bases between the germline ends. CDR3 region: CASNSGLIHGYTF. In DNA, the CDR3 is TGTGCCAGTAACTCGGGACTCATCCATGGCTACACCTTC.

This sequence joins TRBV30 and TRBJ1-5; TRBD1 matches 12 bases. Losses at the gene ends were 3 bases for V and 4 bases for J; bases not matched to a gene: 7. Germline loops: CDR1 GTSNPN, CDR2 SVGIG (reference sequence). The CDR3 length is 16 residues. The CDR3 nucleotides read TGTGCCTGGAGCCCCGGGACAGGGGGCTTAAATCAGCCCCAGCATTTT. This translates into CAWSPGTGGLNQPQHF.

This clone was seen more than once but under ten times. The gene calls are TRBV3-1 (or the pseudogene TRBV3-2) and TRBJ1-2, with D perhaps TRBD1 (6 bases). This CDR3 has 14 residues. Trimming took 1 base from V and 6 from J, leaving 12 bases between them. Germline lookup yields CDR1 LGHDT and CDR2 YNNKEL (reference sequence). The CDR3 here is CASSQANRVDGYTF. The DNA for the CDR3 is TGTGCCAGCAGCCAAGCGAACAGGGTAGATGGCTACACCTTC.